The clone carrying this T cell receptor (beta chain) was seen more than once but under ten times. This sample is part of a study of T cells in Graves' hyperthyroidism and ophthalmopathy. The V gene lost 4 bases and the J gene lost 0 bases, with 7 bases spanning the gap. This CDR3 region has 14 residues. Germline assignment: CDR1 SGHKS and CDR2 YYEKEE (reference sequence). From RNA transcripts, TCR beta CDR3 regions were amplified. During a first-round RT-PCR of the TCR CDR3, the HTBI primer set was used. TCRdb reprocessed the multiplex PCR reads via MiXCR and lists one record per CDR3 protein. The table includes 600,000 to 750,000 distinct CDR3 sequences, roughly 17% detected once. Graves' hyperthyroidism without ophthalmopathy progression within 18 months was termed stable.

This clonotype was sampled from a man aged 45-60 years with Graves' hyperthyroidism. What was sequenced was blood. The V and J genes are TRBV5-5 and TRBJ2-2; TRBD1 or TRBD2 may be the D gene (5 bases each). The CDR3 DNA is TGTGCCAGCAGCAAGGGACCGAACACCGGGGAGCTGTTTTTT. This gives the protein CASSKGPNTGELFF. Using reference TRBV5-5 and TRBJ2-2 for the parts outside the CDR3, the full variable domain is DAGVTQSPTHLIKTRGQQVTLRCSPISGHKSVSWYQQVLGQGPQFIFQYYEKEERGRGNFPDRFSARQFPNYSSELNVNALLLGDSALYLCASSKGPNTGELFFGEGSRLTVL.